The clone carrying this TCR beta chain was detected many times. Its antigen is not identified. The CDR3 runs to 13 residues. The V end was cut by 0 bases, the J end by 4 bases, with 9 bases between. CDR1 is GTSNPN and CDR2 is SVGIG in the germline V gene (reference sequence). This sample is part of a study of regulatory T cells in long-lasting Graves disease. Relying on iRepertoire HTBI primers and Arm-PCR of CDR3 regions, the team built TCR beta libraries. MiXCR, applied by TCRdb to the multiplex PCR reads, yields one record per CDR3 protein. The table shows roughly 430,000 distinct CDR3 sequences, with about 21% occurring only once. The time point was: persistent/refractory GD, antithyroid drugs over 5 years with positive TRAb. From RNA extracted from PBMCs, the TCR library was made. Enrollment of patients was through an endocrinology department in Xi'an, China. General study findings and limits: Favored usage of TRBV28, TRBJ1-2 and TRBJ2-5 was recorded in persistent disease. The sample size was small, and this may have reduced accuracy.

The source was peripheral blood mononuclear cells (PBMCs), collected when the disease was refractory, from a patient treated with antithyroid drugs. The clonotype was recovered from a female donor with Graves disease. The chain is built from TRBV30 and TRBJ1-1, with D maybe TRBD1 (5 bases). CDR3 loop: CAWSVPGVTEAFF. The CDR3 DNA reads TGTGCCTGGAGTGTACCGGGGGTCACTGAAGCTTTCTTT.